The present T cell receptor beta chain was sequenced within a study of T-cell memory formation after mild COVID-19. TCRdb recomputed calls from the 5' RACE reads with MiXCR, one row per CDR3 protein. The sample yields 350,000 to 500,000 distinct CDR3 sequences, 15% to 20% seen once. CDR3 length: 15 amino acids. Trimming left V 5 bases short and J 4 bases short, with 20 bases between. Germline V lookup: CDR1 DFQATT, CDR2 SNEGSKA (reference sequence). To note about this clonotype: Antigen: not known.

General study points: Pre-infection memory held some responding clones, suggesting pre-existing cross-reactive T cells responded.

V and J are TRBV20-1 and TRBJ1-2; D may be TRBD1 (5 bases). This sequence was found in a young man who had mild COVID-19 (a few samples of this study predate the infection). Cell type and time point are not known. Sequencing input: PBMCs or a T cell subset sorted from them (not recorded which). CDR3 bases: TGCAGTGCTGGCCGGGACGGGGATTTAGGCTATGGCTACACCTTC. Encoded protein: CSAGRDGDLGYGYTF.